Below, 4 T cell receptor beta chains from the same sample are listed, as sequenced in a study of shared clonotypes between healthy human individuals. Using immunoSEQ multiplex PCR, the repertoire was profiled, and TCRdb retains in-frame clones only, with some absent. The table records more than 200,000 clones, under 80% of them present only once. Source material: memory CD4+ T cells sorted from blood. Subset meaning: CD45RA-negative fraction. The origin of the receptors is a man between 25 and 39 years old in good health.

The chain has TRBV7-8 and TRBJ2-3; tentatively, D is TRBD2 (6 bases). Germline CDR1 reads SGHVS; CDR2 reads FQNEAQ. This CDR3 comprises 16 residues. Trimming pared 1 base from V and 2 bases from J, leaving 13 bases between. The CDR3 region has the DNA TGTGCCAGCAGCTTAGGGGAGGCCTTACCCACAGATACGCAGTATTTT. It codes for CASSLGEALPTDTQYF.

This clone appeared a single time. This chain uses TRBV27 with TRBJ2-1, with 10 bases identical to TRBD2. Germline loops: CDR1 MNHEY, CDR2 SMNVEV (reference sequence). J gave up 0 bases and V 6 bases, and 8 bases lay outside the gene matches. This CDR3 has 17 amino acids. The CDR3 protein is CASRHQSSGGSYNEQFF. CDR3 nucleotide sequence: TGTGCCAGCAGACACCAGTCTAGCGGGGGCTCCTACAATGAGCAGTTCTTC.

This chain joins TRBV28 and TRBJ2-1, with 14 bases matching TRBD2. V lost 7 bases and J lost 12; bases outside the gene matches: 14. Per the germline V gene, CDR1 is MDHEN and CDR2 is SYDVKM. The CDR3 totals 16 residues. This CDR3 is CASNELTSGRAETQFF. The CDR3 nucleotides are TGTGCCAGCAACGAACTGACTAGCGGGAGGGCCGAGACGCAGTTCTTC.

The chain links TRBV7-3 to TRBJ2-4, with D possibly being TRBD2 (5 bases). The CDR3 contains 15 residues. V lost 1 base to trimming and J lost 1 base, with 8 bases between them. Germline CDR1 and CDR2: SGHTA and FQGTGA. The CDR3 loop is CASSLNSGAKNIQYF. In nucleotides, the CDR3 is TGTGCCAGCAGCTTAAACTCGGGGGCCAAAAACATTCAGTACTTC.